The entry that follows covers one TCR beta chain sequence. Antigen: not known. This CDR3 spans 15 amino acids. Germline V lookup: CDR1 LNHNV, CDR2 YYDKDF (reference sequence). V was cut by 2 bases and J by 4 bases, with 12 bases left in between. The assay was immunoSEQ multiplex PCR, and TCRdb's table has in-frame clones only and misses some. Of about 79,000 clones in the sample, around 90% were seen once. The sample belongs to a study of T cell responses to AZD1222 COVID-19 vaccine. Points from the study as a whole: Females made up more of the donors, who were largely white British, and clonal diversity may have come out too low. Reportedly, nearly half the spike-specific TCRs target unmutated variant regions. Baseline testing showed seropositivity in only six or seven AZD1222 recipients.

This rearrangement joins TRBV15 to TRBJ1-5; D remains ambiguous. The TCR was taken from an adult in good health. The specimen was peripheral blood, collected on day 0 of MenACWY control vaccination. The DNA for the CDR3 is TGTGCCACCAGCAGATATAACAAAGGTAATCAGCCCCAGCATTTT. Amino acid sequence: CATSRYNKGNQPQHF.